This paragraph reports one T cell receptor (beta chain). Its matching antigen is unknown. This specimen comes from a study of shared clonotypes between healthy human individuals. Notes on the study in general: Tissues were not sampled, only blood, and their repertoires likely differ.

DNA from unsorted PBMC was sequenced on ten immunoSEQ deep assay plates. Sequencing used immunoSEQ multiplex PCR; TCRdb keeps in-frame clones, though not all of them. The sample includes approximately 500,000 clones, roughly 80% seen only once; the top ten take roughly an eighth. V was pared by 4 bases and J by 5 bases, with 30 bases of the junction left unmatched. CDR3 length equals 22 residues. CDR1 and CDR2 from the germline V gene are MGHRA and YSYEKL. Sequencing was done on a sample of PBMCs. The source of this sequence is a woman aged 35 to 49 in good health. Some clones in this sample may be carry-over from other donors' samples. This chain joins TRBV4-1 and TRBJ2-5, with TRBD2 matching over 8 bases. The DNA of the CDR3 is TGCGCCAGCAGCCGGGCCGGGCCCATGGGAGGCCTCGCGGGGGGAGGGCTCGAGACCCAGTACTTC. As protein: CASSRAGPMGGLAGGGLETQYF.